This T cell receptor (beta chain) stems from a study of immune heterogeneity within non-small cell lung tumors. Bulk tumor genomic DNA (about 600 ng per sample) served as template. Several far-apart biopsies were taken per primary tumor during surgery. Before undergoing curative surgery, patients had newly diagnosed non-small cell lung cancer that was untreated. The TCR beta CDR3 region underwent multiplex PCR amplification with 32 V and 13 J primers. MiXCR was run by TCRdb on the multiplex PCR reads, yielding one entry per CDR3 protein. In the table there are about 15,000 distinct CDR3 sequences, 28% of which are singletons. The CDR3 is 16 residues long. The germline CDR1 and CDR2 sequences are LNHDA and SQIVND (reference sequence). Trimming took 3 bases from V and 0 from J, leaving 14 bases between them.

The receptor comes from a man in his forties with non-small cell lung cancer. Source material: lung tumor tissue. V and J are TRBV19 and TRBJ1-2; unclear D gene. For the CDR3, the DNA is TGTGCCAGTAGTATTACTAGAAGGAATGCTAACTATGGCTACACCTTC. Its protein is CASSITRRNANYGYTF.